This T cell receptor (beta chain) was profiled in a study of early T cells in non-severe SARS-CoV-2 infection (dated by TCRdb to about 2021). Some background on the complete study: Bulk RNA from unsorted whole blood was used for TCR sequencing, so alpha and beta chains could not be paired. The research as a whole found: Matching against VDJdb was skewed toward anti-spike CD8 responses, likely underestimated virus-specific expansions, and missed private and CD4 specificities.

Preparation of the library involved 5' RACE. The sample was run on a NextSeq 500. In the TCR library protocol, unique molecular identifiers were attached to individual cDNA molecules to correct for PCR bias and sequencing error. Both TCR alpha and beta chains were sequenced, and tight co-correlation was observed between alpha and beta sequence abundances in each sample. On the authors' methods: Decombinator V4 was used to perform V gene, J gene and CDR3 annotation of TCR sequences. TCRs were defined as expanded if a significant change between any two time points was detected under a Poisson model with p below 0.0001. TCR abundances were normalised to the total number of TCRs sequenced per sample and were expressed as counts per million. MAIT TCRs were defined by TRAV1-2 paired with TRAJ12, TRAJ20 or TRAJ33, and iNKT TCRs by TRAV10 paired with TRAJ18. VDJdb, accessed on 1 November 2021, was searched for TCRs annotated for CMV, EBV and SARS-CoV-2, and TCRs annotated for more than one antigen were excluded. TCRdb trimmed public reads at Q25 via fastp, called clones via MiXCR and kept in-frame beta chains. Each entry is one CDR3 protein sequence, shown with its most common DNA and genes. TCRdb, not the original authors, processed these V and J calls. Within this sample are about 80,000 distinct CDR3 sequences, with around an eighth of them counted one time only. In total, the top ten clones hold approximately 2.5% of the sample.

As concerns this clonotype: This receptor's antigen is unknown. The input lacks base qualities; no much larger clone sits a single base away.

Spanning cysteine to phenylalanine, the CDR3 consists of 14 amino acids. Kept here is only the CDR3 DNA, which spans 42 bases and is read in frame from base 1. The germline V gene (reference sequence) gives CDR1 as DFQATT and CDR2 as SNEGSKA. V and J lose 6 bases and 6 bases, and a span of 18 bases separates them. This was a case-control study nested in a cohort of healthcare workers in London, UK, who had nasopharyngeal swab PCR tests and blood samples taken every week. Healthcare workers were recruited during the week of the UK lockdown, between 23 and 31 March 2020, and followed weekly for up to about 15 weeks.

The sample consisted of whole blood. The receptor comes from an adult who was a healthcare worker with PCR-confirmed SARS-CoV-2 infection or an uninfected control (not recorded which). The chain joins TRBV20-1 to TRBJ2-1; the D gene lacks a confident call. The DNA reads TGCAGTGCCCGCCCCCCTAGTAGTGCCAATGAGCAGTTCTTC. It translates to CSARPPSSANEQFF.